The clone carrying this T cell receptor beta chain was observed a few times. Germline V gene data show CDR1 as SGHDT and CDR2 as YYEEEE. The CDR3 has 15 residues. V was pared by 6 bases and J by 4 bases, with 18 bases between. TCRdb redid the calling of the 5' RACE reads with MiXCR, one entry per CDR3 protein. Of some 45,000 distinct CDR3 sequences listed, around a quarter were seen once; the top ten hold about 2.2%. The source is a female donor with breast cancer. Sequencing was performed on naive CD4+ T cells sorted from blood. Regarding subset: naive CD4+ T cells, CD4+CD45RA+CD25-. The chain recombines TRBV5-6 with TRBJ2-3; D assignment may be TRBD1 or TRBD2 (5 bases each). CDR3 bases: TGTGCCAGCACCCGGAGGTGGGGGATAGCAGATACGCAGTATTTT. Its protein product is CASTRRWGIADTQYF.